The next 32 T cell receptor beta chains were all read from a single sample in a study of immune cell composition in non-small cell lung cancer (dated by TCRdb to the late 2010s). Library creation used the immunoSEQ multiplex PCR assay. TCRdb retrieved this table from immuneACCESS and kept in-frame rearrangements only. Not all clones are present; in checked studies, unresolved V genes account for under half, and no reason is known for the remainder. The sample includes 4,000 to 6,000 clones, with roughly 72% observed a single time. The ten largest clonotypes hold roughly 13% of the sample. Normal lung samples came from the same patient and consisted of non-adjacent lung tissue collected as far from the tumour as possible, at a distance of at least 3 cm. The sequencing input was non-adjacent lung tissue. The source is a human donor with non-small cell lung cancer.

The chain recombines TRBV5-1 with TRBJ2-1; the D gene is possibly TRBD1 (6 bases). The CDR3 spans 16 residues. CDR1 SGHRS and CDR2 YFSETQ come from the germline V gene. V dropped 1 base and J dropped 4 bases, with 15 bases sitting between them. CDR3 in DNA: TGCGCCAGCAGCTTGAGGGACACAGCCGAATACAATGAGCAGTTCTTC. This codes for CASSLRDTAEYNEQFF.

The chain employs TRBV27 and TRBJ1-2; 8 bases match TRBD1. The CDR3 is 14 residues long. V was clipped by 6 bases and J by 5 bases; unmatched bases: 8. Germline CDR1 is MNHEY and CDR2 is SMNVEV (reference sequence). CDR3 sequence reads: CASRAGQGRYGYTF. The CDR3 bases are TGTGCCAGCAGAGCTGGACAGGGACGTTATGGCTACACCTTC.

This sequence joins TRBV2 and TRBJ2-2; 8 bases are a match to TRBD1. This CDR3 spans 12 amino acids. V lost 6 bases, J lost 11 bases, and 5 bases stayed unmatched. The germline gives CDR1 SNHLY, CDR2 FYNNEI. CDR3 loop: CASRDDRGELFF. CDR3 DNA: TGTGCCAGCAGAGACGACAGGGGAGAGCTGTTTTTT.

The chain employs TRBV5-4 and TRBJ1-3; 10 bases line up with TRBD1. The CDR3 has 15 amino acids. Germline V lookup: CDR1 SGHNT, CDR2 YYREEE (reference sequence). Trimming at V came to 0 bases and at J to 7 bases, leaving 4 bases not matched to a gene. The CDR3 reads CASSLDPGQGNTIYF. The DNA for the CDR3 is TGTGCCAGCAGCTTGGATCCGGGACAGGGGAACACCATATATTTT.

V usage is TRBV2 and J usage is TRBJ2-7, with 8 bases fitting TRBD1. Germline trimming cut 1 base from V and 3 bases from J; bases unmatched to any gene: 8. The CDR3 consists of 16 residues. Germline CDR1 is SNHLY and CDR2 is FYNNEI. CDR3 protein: CASSEGRGQGRYEQYF. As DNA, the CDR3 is TGTGCCAGCAGTGAAGGGCGAGGACAGGGACGCTACGAGCAGTACTTC.

The CDR3 region has the DNA TGTGCCAGCAGTTCACTCACTAGCAGAAACACAGATACGCAGTATTTT. It specifies CASSSLTSRNTDTQYF. V is TRBV6-6 and J is TRBJ2-3; perhaps TRBD2 as D (6 bases). The V gene lost 4 bases and the J gene lost 2 bases, with 16 bases spanning the gap. In germline, CDR1 is MNHNY, CDR2 SVGAGI (reference sequence). The CDR3 is 16 residues long.

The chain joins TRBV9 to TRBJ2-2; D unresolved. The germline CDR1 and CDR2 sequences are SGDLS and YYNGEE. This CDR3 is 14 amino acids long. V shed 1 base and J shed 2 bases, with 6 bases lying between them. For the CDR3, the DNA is TGTGCCAGCAGCGTATGGAGTAACACCGGGGAGCTGTTTTTT. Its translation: CASSVWSNTGELFF.

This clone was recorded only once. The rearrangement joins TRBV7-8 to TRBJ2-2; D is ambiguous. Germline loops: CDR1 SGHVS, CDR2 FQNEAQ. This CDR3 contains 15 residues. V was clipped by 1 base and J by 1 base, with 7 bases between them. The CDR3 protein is CASSLGQMNTGELFF. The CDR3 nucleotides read TGTGCCAGCAGCTTAGGGCAGATGAACACCGGGGAGCTGTTTTTT.

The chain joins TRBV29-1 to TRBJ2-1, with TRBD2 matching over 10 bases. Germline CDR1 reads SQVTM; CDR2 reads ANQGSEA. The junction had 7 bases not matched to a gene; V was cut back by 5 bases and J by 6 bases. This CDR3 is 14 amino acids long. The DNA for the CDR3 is TGCAGCGTTTTAGGACTAGCGGCATCCAATGAGCAGTTCTTC. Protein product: CSVLGLAASNEQFF.

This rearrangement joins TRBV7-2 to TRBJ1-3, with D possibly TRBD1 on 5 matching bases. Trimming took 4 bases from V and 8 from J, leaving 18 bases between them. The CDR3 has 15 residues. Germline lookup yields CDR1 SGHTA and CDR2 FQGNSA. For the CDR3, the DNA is TGTGCCAGCAGCTCTGCCCCCCGGGGGGAGGACACCATATATTTT. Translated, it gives CASSSAPRGEDTIYF.

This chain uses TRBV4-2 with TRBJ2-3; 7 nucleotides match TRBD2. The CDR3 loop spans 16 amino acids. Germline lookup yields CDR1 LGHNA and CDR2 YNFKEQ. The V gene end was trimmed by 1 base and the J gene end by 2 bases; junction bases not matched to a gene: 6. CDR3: CASSQGGGITTDTQYF. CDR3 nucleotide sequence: TGTGCCAGCAGCCAAGGCGGGGGAATTACCACAGATACGCAGTATTTT.

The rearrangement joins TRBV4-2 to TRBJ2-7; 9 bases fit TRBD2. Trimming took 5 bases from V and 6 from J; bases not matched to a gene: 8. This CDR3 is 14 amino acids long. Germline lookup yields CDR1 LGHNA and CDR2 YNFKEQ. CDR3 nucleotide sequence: TGTGCCAGCAGCTCTAAGCGTAGCGGGGGCGAGCAGTACTTC. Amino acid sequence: CASSSKRSGGEQYF.

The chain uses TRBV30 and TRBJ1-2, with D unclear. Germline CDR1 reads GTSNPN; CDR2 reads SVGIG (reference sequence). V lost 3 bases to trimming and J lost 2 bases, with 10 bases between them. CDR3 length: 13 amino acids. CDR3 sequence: CAWSPRSNYGYTF. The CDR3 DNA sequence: TGTGCCTGGAGCCCCAGGTCAAACTATGGCTACACCTTC.

CDR3 coding DNA: TGTGCCAGCACCGGGACTAGCCTAAACGAGCAGTACTTC. Protein product: CASTGTSLNEQYF. This sequence joins TRBV2 and TRBJ2-7, with 9 bases identical to TRBD2. CDR1 and CDR2 from the germline V gene are SNHLY and FYNNEI. This CDR3 is 13 amino acids long. V lost 7 bases to trimming and J lost 5 bases; unmatched junction nucleotides: 6.

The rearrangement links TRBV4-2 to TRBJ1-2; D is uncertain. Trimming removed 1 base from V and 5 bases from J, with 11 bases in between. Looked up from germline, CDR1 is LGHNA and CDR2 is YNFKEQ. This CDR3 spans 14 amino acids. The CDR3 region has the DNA TGTGCCAGCAGCCAAGTGGGAGTTCAATATGGCTACACCTTC. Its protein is CASSQVGVQYGYTF.

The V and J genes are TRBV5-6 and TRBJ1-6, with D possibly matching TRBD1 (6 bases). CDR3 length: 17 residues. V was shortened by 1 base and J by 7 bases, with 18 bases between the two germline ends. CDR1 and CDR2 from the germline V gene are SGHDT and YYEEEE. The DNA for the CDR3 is TGTGCCAGCAGCTTGCGGGTCAGGACAGTAGACAATTCACCCCTCCACTTT. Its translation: CASSLRVRTVDNSPLHF.

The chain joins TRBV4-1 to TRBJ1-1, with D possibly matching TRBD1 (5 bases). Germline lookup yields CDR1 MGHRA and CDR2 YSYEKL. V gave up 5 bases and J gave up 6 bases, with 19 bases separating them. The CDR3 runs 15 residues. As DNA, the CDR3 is TGCGCCAGCAGCTCCATCTCGGGGGGGTTCTCTGAAGCTTTCTTT. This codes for CASSSISGGFSEAFF.

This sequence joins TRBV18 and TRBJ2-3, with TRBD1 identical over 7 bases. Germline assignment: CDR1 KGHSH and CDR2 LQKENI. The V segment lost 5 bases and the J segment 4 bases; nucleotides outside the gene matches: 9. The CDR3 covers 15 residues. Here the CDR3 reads CASSEVGGGPDTQYF. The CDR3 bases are TGTGCCAGCTCAGAAGTAGGGGGCGGCCCAGATACGCAGTATTTT.

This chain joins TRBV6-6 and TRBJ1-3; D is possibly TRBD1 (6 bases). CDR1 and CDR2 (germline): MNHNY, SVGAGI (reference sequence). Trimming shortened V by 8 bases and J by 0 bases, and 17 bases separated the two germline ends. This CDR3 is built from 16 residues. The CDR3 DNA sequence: TGTGCCAGCCATGGAACAGGGATTTCCTCTGGAAACACCATATATTTT. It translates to CASHGTGISSGNTIYF.

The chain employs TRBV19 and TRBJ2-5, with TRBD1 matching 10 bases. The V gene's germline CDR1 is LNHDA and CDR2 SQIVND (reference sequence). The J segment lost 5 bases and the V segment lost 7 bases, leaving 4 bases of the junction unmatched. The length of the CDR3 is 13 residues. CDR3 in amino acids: CASTTDRGETQYF. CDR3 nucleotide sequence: TGTGCCAGTACCACGGACAGGGGGGAGACCCAGTACTTC.

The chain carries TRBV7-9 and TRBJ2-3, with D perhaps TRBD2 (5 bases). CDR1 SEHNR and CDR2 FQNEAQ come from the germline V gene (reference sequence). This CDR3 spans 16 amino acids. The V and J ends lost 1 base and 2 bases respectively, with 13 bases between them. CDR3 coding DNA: TGTGCCAGCAGCTTAGGGTGGGCGGAGGCCACAGATACGCAGTATTTT. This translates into CASSLGWAEATDTQYF.

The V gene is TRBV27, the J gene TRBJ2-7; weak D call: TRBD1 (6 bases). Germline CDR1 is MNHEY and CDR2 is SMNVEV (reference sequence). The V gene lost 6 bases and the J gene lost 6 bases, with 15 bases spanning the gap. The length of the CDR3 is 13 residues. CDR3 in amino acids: CASSLRGELEQYF. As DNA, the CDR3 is TGTGCCAGCAGCCTCAGGGGCGAGCTCGAGCAGTACTTC.

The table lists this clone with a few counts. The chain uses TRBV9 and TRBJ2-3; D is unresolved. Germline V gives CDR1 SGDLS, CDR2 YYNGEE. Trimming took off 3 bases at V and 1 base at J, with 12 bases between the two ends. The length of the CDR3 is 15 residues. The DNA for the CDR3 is TGTGCCAGCAGCGCTCGGGTCTCAGGCACAGATACGCAGTATTTT. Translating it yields CASSARVSGTDTQYF.

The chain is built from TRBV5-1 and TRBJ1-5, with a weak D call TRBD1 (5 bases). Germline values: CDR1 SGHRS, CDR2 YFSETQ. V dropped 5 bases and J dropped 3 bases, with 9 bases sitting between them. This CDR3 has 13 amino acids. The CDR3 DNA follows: TGCGCCAGCAGGCAGGGTCCCAATCAGCCCCAGCATTTT. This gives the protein CASRQGPNQPQHF.

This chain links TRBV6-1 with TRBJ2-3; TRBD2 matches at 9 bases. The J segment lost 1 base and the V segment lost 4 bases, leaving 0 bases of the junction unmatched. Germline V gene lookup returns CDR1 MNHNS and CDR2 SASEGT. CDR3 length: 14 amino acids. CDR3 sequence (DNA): TGTGCCAGCAGTGGCGGGGGGGGCACAGATACGCAGTATTTT. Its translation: CASSGGGGTDTQYF.

The CDR3 sequence is CASMAVSNYGYTF. The CDR3 coding sequence is TGTGCCAGCATGGCGGTGTCTAACTATGGCTACACCTTC. The V call is TRBV28, the J call TRBJ1-2; D is undetermined. Germline CDR1 and CDR2: MDHEN and SYDVKM. Trimming stripped 7 bases from V and 0 bases from J, with 9 bases between. The CDR3 totals 13 residues.

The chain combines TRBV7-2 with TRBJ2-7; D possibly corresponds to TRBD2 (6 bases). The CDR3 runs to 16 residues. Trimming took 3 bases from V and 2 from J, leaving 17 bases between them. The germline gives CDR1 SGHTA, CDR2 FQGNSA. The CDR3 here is CASSLSAKGGTYEQYF. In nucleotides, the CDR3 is TGTGCCAGCAGCTTGTCCGCCAAGGGCGGGACCTACGAGCAGTACTTC. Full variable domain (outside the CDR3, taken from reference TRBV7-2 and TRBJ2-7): GAGVSQSPSNKVTEKGKDVELRCDPISGHTALYWYRQSLGQGLEFLIYFQGNSAPDKSGLPSDRFSAERTGGSVSTLTIQRTQQEDSAVYLCASSLSAKGGTYEQYFGPGTRLTVT.

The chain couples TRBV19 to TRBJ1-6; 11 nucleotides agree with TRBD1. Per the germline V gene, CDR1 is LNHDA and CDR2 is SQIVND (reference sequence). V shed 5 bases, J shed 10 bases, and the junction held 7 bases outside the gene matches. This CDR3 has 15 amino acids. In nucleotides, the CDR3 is TGTGCCAGTAGTCCGGGGACAGGGGGGCGATCACCCCTCCACTTT. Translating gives CASSPGTGGRSPLHF.

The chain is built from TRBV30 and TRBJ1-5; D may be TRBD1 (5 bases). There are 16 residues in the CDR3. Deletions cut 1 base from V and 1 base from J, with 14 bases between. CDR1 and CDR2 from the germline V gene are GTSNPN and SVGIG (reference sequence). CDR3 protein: CAWSGYKGISNQPQHF. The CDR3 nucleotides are TGTGCCTGGAGTGGCTACAAGGGGATAAGCAATCAGCCCCAGCATTTT.

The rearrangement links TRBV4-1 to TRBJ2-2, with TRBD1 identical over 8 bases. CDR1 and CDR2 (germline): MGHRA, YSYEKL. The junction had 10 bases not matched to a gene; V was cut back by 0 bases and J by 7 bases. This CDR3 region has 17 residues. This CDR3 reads CASSQDLQGAFGGELFF. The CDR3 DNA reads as TGCGCCAGCAGCCAAGATCTGCAGGGGGCGTTTGGCGGGGAGCTGTTTTTT.

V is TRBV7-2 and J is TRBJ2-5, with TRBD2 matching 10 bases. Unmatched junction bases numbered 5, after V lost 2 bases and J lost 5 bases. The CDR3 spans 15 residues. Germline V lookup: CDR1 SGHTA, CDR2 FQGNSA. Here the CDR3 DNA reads TGTGCCAGCAGCTTAAAGCGGGGGGGCGGGGAGACCCAGTACTTC. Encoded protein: CASSLKRGGGETQYF. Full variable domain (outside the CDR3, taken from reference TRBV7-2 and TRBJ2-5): GAGVSQSPSNKVTEKGKDVELRCDPISGHTALYWYRQSLGQGLEFLIYFQGNSAPDKSGLPSDRFSAERTGGSVSTLTIQRTQQEDSAVYLCASSLKRGGGETQYFGPGTRLLVL.

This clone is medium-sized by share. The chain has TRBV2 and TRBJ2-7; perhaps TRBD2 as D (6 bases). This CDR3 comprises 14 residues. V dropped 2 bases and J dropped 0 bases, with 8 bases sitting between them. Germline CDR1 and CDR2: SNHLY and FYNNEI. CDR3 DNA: TGTGCCAGCAGTGAACCCGGGAGCTCCTACGAGCAGTACTTC. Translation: CASSEPGSSYEQYF.